Presented here are 18 T cell receptor beta chains from one specimen sequenced in a study of cytomegalovirus exposure and HLA in healthy donors. Amplification used 60 Vbeta primers and 13 Jbeta primers. Using immunoSEQ multiplex PCR, the repertoire was profiled, and TCRdb retains in-frame clones only, with some absent. Of approximately 64,000 clones listed, around four fifths are singletons. The sequenced material came from PBMCs. The origin of the receptors is a male donor in good health and CMV-seropositive.

The genes are TRBV15 and TRBJ2-3; possibly TRBD2 for D (7 bases). CDR1 is LNHNV and CDR2 is YYDKDF in the germline V gene (reference sequence). Trimming pared 8 bases from V and 1 base from J, leaving 10 bases between. The CDR3 length is 13 residues. CDR3 loop: CATEGGGTDTQYF. The CDR3 DNA sequence: TGTGCCACCGAGGGGGGGGGCACAGATACGCAGTATTTT. Complete variable domain (other parts from reference TRBV15 and TRBJ2-3): DAMVIQNPRYQVTQFGKPVTLSCSQTLNHNVMYWYQQKSSQAPKLLFHYYDKDFNNEADTPDNFQSRRPNTSFCFLDIRSPGLGDTAMYLCATEGGGTDTQYFGPGTRLTVL.

The chain combines TRBV9 with TRBJ2-2; the D gene is possibly TRBD1 (6 bases). With 3 bases removed from V and 5 bases from J, the gap between germline ends came to 23 bases. The germline V gene has CDR1 SGDLS and CDR2 YYNGEE. CDR3 length equals 18 residues. The CDR3 DNA sequence: TGTGCCAGCAGCGAGGACCCCCCGGCCCCAGGGGTGACCGGGGAGCTGTTTTTT. Amino acids: CASSEDPPAPGVTGELFF.

The chain carries TRBV7-9 and TRBJ2-2, with 9 bases lining up with TRBD2. CDR1 and CDR2 (germline): SEHNR, FQNEAQ (reference sequence). Trimming at V came to 7 bases and at J to 7 bases, leaving 4 bases not matched to a gene. This CDR3 comprises 13 residues. CDR3: CASKTTSGGELFF. In DNA, the CDR3 is TGTGCCAGCAAGACGACTAGCGGCGGGGAGCTGTTTTTT. Full variable domain (outside the CDR3, taken from reference TRBV7-9 and TRBJ2-2): DTGVSQNPRHKITKRGQNVTFRCDPISEHNRLYWYRQTLGQGPEFLTYFQNEAQLEKSRLLSDRFSAERPKGSFSTLEIQRTEQGDSAMYLCASKTTSGGELFFGEGSRLTVL.

This chain connects TRBV28 to TRBJ2-7; the match to TRBD1 covers 7 bases. CDR3 length equals 15 residues. V was pared by 6 bases and J by 0 bases, with 8 bases of the junction left unmatched. Germline V CDR1 and CDR2: MDHEN, SYDVKM. The CDR3 reads CASRFGQVSSYEQYF. As DNA, the CDR3 is TGTGCCAGCAGGTTCGGACAGGTTAGCTCCTACGAGCAGTACTTC. Complete variable domain (other parts from reference TRBV28 and TRBJ2-7): DVKVTQSSRYLVKRTGEKVFLECVQDMDHENMFWYRQDPGLGLRLIYFSYDVKMKEKGDIPEGYSVSREKKERFSLILESASTNQTSMYLCASRFGQVSSYEQYFGPGTRLTVT.

This clone occurred a few times. The V call is TRBV5-1, the J call TRBJ2-4; unclear D gene. With 1 base removed from V and 9 bases from J, the gap between germline ends came to 14 bases. CDR1 SGHRS and CDR2 YFSETQ come from the germline V gene. This CDR3 spans 14 amino acids. CDR3 bases: TGCGCCAGCAGCTTGCCATTATCCTCCGGCATTCAGTACTTC. Protein: CASSLPLSSGIQYF.

The chain links TRBV7-3 to TRBJ2-5; TRBD2 aligns across 9 bases. CDR1 SGHTA and CDR2 FQGTGA come from the germline V gene. Trimming removed 5 bases from V and 3 bases from J; junction bases left unmatched: 7. The length of the CDR3 is 15 residues. CDR3 in amino acids: CASSPLAGIKETQYF. CDR3 coding DNA: TGTGCCAGCAGCCCGCTAGCGGGAATCAAAGAGACCCAGTACTTC.

J is TRBJ1-2 and V is TRBV11-2; possibly TRBD1 for D (6 bases). This CDR3 contains 14 residues. V dropped 5 bases and J dropped 4 bases, with 14 bases sitting between them. CDR1 is SGHAT, CDR2 FQNNGV, per germline. CDR3 coding DNA: TGTGCCAGCAGCGTCGGACAGAGCTTCTATGGCTACACCTTC. The encoded protein is CASSVGQSFYGYTF.

The sample holds one count of this clone. The V gene is TRBV5-1, the J gene TRBJ2-3; no firm D call. Germline V CDR1 and CDR2: SGHRS, YFSETQ. CDR3 size: 15 residues. The V end lost 0 bases, the J end lost 2 bases, and 10 bases lay between the germline ends. The CDR3 DNA sequence: TGCGCCAGCAGCTTGGGGCAGGTGGACACAGATACGCAGTATTTT. Translated, it gives CASSLGQVDTDTQYF.

The chain joins TRBV7-6 to TRBJ1-1, with D uncertain. The ends were cut back, 2 bases at V and 1 base at J, with 17 bases in the middle. The CDR3 totals 17 residues. CDR1 is SGHVS and CDR2 is FNYEAQ in the germline V gene. CDR3 in amino acids: CASSLRAGGEKNTEAFF. The CDR3 nucleotides are TGTGCCAGCAGCTTAAGGGCAGGAGGTGAAAAGAACACTGAAGCTTTCTTT.

V usage is TRBV5-6 and J usage is TRBJ1-4; D is ambiguous. Between the trimmed V and J ends, which lost 1 base and 8 bases, there was a span of 12 bases. Germline V gene data show CDR1 as SGHDT and CDR2 as YYEEEE. This CDR3 has 14 residues. The CDR3 nucleotides read TGTGCCAGCAGCTTGACAGCGGGGAGAGAAAAACTGTTTTTT. Translating gives CASSLTAGREKLFF.

This chain links TRBV9 with TRBJ2-3, with TRBD2 matching over 8 bases. This CDR3 has 18 residues. After removal of 0 bases from V and 3 bases from J, the junction contained 12 bases not matched to a gene. Germline V gene lookup returns CDR1 SGDLS and CDR2 YYNGEE. CDR3 nucleotide sequence: TGTGCCAGCAGCGTAGCTACCTCGACGGGGGGGAATACAGATACGCAGTATTTT. It specifies CASSVATSTGGNTDTQYF.

This chain links TRBV10-3 with TRBJ1-2; tentative D call: TRBD1 (5 bases). The germline CDR1 and CDR2 sequences are ENHRY and SYGVKD. This CDR3 contains 13 residues. Trimming cost V 11 bases and J 6 bases, with 19 bases left between them. The CDR3 reads CALRGLDLHGYTF. CDR3 sequence (DNA): TGTGCCTTACGGGGGTTGGACCTCCATGGCTACACCTTC.

This clone was counted only a few times. The CDR3: CASSQLRVPLWEQYF. CDR3 DNA: TGCGCCAGCAGCCAACTCAGGGTTCCCCTCTGGGAGCAGTACTTC. The rearrangement links TRBV4-3 to TRBJ2-7; D possibly corresponds to TRBD1 (5 bases). The germline gives CDR1 LGHNA, CDR2 YSLEER. The CDR3 is 15 residues long. Trimming removed 2 bases at V and 7 bases at J, with 18 bases between.

The chain joins TRBV27 to TRBJ2-2; D gene uncertain. The germline V gene has CDR1 MNHEY and CDR2 SMNVEV (reference sequence). The CDR3 extends over 12 amino acids. V lost 5 bases and J 8 bases, leaving 9 bases between the germline ends. This CDR3 is CASSHGSGELFF. CDR3 DNA sequence: TGTGCCAGCAGTCACGGTTCAGGGGAGCTGTTTTTT.

The genes are TRBV5-1 and TRBJ2-6; TRBD1 agrees at 7 bases. CDR1 SGHRS and CDR2 YFSETQ come from the germline V gene. Unmatched junction bases numbered 6, after V lost 4 bases and J lost 2 bases. The CDR3 loop spans 16 amino acids. CDR3 amino acids: CASSRSTGAGANVLTF. The CDR3 nucleotides read TGCGCCAGCAGCCGGAGCACAGGGGCTGGGGCCAACGTCCTGACTTTC.

This rearrangement joins TRBV4-1 to TRBJ2-5; 8 positions agree with TRBD1. The J call may be in error: the DNA end matches TRBJ2-7 better. The CDR3 length is 15 residues. Looked up from germline, CDR1 is MGHRA and CDR2 is YSYEKL. DNA of the CDR3: TGCGCCAGCAGCCACGGACAGGGTTTTTCCTACGAGCAGTACTTC. It specifies CASSHGQGFSYEQYF.

The V gene is TRBV7-2, the J gene TRBJ1-2, with D perhaps TRBD1 (6 bases). The V end lost 5 bases, the J end lost 1 base, and 17 bases lay between the germline ends. Germline V gene data show CDR1 as SGHTA and CDR2 as FQGNSA. The length of the CDR3 is 16 residues. CDR3 sequence reads: CTSSPQSGGLNYGYTF. Here the CDR3 DNA reads TGTACCAGCAGCCCACAGTCGGGGGGGCTTAACTATGGCTACACCTTC.

V usage is TRBV15 and J usage is TRBJ1-6; D possibly corresponds to TRBD1 (5 bases). The CDR3 is made up of 18 amino acids. The germline V and J ends were trimmed by 5 bases and 0 bases, with 17 bases remaining between them. CDR1 is LNHNV, CDR2 YYDKDF, per germline (reference sequence). CDR3 DNA: TGTGCCACCAGCGCGGCGGGGCATTTGAACTCCTATAATTCACCCCTCCACTTT. It encodes CATSAAGHLNSYNSPLHF. Using reference TRBV15 and TRBJ1-6 for the parts outside the CDR3, the full variable domain is DAMVIQNPRYQVTQFGKPVTLSCSQTLNHNVMYWYQQKSSQAPKLLFHYYDKDFNNEADTPDNFQSRRPNTSFCFLDIRSPGLGDTAMYLCATSAAGHLNSYNSPLHFGNGTRLTVT.